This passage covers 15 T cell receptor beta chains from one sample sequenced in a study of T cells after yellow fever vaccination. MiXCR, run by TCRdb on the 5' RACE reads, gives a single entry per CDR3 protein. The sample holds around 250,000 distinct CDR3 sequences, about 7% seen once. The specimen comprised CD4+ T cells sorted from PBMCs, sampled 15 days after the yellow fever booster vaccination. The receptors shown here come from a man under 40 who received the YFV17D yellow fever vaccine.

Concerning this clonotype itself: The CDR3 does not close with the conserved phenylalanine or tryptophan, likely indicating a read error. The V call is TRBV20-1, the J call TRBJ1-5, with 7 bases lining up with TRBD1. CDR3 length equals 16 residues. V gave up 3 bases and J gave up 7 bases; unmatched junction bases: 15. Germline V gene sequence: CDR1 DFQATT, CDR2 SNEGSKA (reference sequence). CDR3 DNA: TGCAGTGCTAGCTCACAACAGGGGATCGCTGTCCAGCCCCAGCATTAT. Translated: CSASSQQGIAVQPQHY.

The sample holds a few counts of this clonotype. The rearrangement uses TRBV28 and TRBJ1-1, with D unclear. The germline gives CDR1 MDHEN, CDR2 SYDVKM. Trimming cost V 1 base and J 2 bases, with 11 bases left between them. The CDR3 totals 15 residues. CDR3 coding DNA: TGTGCCAGCAGTTTATTGTCGGCTTCCAACACTGAAGCTTTCTTT. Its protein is CASSLLSASNTEAFF.

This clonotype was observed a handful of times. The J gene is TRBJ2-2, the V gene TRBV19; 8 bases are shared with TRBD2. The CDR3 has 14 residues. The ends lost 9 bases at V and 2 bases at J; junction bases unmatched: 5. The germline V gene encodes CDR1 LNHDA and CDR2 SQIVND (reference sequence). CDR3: CASGRGQNTGELFF. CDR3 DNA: TGTGCCAGCGGGAGGGGACAAAACACCGGGGAGCTGTTTTTT.

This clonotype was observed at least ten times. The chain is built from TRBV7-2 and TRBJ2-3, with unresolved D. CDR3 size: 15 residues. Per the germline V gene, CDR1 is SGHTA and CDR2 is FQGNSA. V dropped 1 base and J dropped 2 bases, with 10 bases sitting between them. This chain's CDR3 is CASSLEPEATDTQYF. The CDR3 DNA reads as TGTGCCAGCAGCTTAGAGCCTGAAGCCACAGATACGCAGTATTTT.

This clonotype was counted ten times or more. The CDR3 here is CAISESVVRSTDTQYF. The CDR3 nucleotides read TGTGCCATCAGTGAGTCTGTGGTAAGGAGCACAGATACGCAGTATTTT. V is TRBV10-3 and J is TRBJ2-3; D call uncertain. The V gene's germline CDR1 is ENHRY and CDR2 SYGVKD. The CDR3 is 16 amino acids. V was clipped by 0 bases and J by 0 bases, with 10 bases between them.

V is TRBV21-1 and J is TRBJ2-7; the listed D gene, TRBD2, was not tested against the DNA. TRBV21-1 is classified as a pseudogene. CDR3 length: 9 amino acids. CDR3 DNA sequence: TGTGCCAGCGTCGAGCGGGTAAACTTC. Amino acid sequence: CASVERVNF.

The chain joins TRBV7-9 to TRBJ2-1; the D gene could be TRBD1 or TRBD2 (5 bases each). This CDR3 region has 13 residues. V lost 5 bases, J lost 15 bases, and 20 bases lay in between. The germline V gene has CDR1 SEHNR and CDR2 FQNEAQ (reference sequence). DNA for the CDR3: TGTGCCAGCAGCCCCCCGGGGAAGGGGCGCGTGTTCTTC. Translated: CASSPPGKGRVFF.

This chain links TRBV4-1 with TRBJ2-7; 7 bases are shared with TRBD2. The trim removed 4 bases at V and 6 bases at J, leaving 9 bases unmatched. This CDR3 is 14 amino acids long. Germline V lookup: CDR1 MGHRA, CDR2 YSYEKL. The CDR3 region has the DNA TGCGCCAGCAGCCTGGGACTAAGCTTCTCCGAGCAGTACTTC. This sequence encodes CASSLGLSFSEQYF.

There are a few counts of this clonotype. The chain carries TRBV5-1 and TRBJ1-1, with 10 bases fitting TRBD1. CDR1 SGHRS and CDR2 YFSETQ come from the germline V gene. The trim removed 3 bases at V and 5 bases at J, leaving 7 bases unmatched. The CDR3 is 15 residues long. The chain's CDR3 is CASSSRQGARTEAFF. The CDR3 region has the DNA TGCGCCAGCAGCTCCAGACAGGGGGCAAGGACTGAAGCTTTCTTT.

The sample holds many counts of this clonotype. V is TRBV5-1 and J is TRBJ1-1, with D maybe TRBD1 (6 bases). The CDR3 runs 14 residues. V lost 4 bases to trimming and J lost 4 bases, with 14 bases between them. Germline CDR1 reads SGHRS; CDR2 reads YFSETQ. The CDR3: CASSQTGSATEAFF. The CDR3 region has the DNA TGCGCCAGCAGCCAGACAGGTTCGGCCACTGAAGCTTTCTTT.

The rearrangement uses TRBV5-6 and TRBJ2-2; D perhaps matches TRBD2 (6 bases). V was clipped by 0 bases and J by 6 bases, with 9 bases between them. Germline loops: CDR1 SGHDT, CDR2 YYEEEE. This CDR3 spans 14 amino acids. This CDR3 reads CASSLEWRAGELFF. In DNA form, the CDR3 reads TGTGCCAGCAGCTTGGAGTGGAGGGCCGGGGAGCTGTTTTTT.

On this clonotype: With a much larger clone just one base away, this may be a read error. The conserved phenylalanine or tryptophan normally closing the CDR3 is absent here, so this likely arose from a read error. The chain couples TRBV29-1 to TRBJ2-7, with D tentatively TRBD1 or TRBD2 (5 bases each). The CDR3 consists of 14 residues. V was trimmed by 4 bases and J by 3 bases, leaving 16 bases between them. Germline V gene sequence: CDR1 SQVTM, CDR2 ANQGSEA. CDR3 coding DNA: TGCAGCGTTGGCACGGGGCGATTGGGCTACGAGCAGTACTAC. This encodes CSVGTGRLGYEQYY.

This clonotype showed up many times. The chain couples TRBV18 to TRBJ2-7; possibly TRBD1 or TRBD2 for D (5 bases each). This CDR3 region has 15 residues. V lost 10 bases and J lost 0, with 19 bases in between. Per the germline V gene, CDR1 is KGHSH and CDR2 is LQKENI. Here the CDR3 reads CANKGRPRISYEQYF. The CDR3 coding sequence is TGTGCCAACAAGGGACGGCCAAGGATCTCCTACGAGCAGTACTTC.

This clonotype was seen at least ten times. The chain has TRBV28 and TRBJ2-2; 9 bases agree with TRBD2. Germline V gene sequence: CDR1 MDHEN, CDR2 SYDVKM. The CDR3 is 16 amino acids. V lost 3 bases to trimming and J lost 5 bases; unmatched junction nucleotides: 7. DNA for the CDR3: TGTGCCAGCAGTTTTCCCCTAGCGGGACAGACCGGGGAGCTGTTTTTT. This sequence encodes CASSFPLAGQTGELFF.

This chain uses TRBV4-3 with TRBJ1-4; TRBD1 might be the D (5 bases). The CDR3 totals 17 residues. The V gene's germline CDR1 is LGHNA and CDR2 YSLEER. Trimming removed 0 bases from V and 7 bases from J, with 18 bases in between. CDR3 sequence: CASSQDLNSGRGEKLFF. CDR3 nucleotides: TGCGCCAGCAGCCAAGATCTGAACTCAGGGCGGGGTGAAAAACTGTTTTTT.